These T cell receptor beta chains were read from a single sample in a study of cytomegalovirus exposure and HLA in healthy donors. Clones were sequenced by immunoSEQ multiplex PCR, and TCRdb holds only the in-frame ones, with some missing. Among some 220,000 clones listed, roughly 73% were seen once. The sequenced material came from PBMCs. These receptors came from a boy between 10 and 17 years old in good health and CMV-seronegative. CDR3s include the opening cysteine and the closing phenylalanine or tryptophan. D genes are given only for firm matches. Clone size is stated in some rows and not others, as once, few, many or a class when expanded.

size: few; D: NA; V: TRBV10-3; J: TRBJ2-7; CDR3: CAISPVGGAGYEQYF; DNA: TGTGCCATCAGTCCCGTCGGCGGGGCAGGCTACGAGCAGTACTTC
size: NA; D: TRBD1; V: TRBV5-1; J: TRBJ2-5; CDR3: CASSSGTGYLGQETQYF; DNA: TGCGCCAGCAGCTCCGGGACAGGGTATTTGGGGCAAGAGACCCAGTACTTC
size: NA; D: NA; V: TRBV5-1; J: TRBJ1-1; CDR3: CASSAPGRTEAFF; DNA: TGCGCCAGCAGCGCGCCGGGAAGGACTGAAGCTTTCTTT
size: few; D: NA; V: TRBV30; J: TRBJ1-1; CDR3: CAWSVAGATEAFF; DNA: TGTGCCTGGAGTGTAGCAGGGGCCACTGAAGCTTTCTTT
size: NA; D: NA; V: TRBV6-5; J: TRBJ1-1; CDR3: CASSTGFWAFF; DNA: TGTGCCAGCAGTACAGGGTTCTGGGCTTTCTTT
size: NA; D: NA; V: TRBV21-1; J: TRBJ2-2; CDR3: CASTVQGVTGELFF; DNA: TGTGCCAGCACCGTCCAGGGTGTTACCGGGGAGCTGTTTTTT
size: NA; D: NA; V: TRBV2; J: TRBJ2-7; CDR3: CASMAGHRVSFRDPSEQYF; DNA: TGTGCCAGCATGGCAGGGCACAGGGTGTCTTTCCGGGACCCCAGCGAGCAGTACTTC
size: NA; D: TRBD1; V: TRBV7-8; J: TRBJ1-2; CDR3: CASSPRTGRYGYTF; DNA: TGTGCCAGCAGCCCCCGGACAGGGCGCTATGGCTACACCTTC
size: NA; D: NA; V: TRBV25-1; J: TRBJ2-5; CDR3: CASSYGWPETQYF; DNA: TGTGCCAGCAGTTACGGGTGGCCAGAGACCCAGTACTTC
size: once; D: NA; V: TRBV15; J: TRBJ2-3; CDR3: CATSRDPGPLTDTQYF; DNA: TGTGCCACCAGCAGAGATCCTGGCCCTCTCACAGATACGCAGTATTTT
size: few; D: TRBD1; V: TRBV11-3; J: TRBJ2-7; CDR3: CASSFRGQEQYF; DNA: TGTGCCAGCAGCTTCAGGGGGCAAGAGCAGTACTTC
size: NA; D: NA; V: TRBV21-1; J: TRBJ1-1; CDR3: CASSKYRDAVMNTEAFF; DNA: TGTGCCAGCAGCAAGTACAGGGACGCGGTTATGAACACTGAAGCTTTCTTT
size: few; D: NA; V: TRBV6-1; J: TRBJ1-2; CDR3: CASSWEGSGPYGYTF; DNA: TGTGCCAGCAGTTGGGAGGGGTCGGGTCCCTATGGCTACACCTTC
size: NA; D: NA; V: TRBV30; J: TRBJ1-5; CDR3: CAWGSRGAPSQPQHF; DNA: TGTGCCTGGGGAAGCAGGGGCGCTCCGAGTCAGCCCCAGCATTTT
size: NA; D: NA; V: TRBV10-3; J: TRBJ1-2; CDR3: CAILVGQGGNGYTF; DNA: TGTGCCATCCTCGTCGGGCAGGGTGGTAATGGCTACACCTTC
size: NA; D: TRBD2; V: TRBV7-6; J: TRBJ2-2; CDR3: CASSFGLAGVDTGELFF; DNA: TGTGCCAGCAGCTTTGGGCTAGCGGGAGTGGACACCGGGGAGCTGTTTTTT
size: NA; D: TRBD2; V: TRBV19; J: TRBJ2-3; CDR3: CASSIRAGGGTDTQYF; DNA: TGTGCCAGTAGTATAAGAGCGGGAGGCGGCACAGATACGCAGTATTTT
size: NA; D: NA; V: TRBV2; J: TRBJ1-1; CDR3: CASSEGRNTEAFF; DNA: TGTGCCAGCAGTGAAGGCAGGAACACTGAAGCTTTCTTT
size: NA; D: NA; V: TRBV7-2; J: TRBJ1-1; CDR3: CASSSDSLGTEAFF; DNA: TGTGCCAGCAGCTCAGACAGTTTGGGGACTGAAGCTTTCTTT
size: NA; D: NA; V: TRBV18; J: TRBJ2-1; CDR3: CASSPGAAYSYNEQFF; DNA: TGTGCCAGCTCACCAGGGGCAGCATACTCCTACAATGAGCAGTTCTTC
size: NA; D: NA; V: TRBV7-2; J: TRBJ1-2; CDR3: CASSTRLGGGGYTF; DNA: TGTGCCAGCAGTACGAGATTGGGTGGCGGTGGCTACACCTTC